This T cell receptor beta chain was identified in a study of OX40 agonist ivuxolimab in advanced cancers. For the study in its entirety: Ivuxolimab was a fully human IgG2 agonistic monoclonal antibody targeting the costimulatory receptor OX40 (CD134). Prior anti-PD-1, anti-PD-L1 or anti-CTLA-4 therapy was permitted, and approximately 39% of dose-escalation patients had received checkpoint inhibitors. Intravenous ivuxolimab was administered to patients every 2 weeks at six dose levels: 0.01, 0.1, 0.3, 1.5, 3 and 10 mg/kg. Of the roughly 50 dose-escalation patients, hepatocellular carcinoma was present in 19, melanoma in around 15, renal cell carcinoma in 9 and head and neck cancer in 9. In the dose-escalation cohort, 75% to 90% of patients were male, and the mean age was roughly 60 years with a range of roughly 20 to 85. Partial responses occurred in three dose-escalation patients, of whom one had hepatocellular carcinoma and two had cutaneous melanoma. Peripheral TCRbeta sequencing aimed to test whether ivuxolimab altered TCR sequence diversity and caused clonal T-cell expansion. The paper reports the monotherapy dose-escalation portion (N of about 50 patients) of the phase I ivuxolimab trial.

Patients with autoimmune disease history or receiving systemic immunosuppression were excluded from the trial. Peripheral blood for TCR sequencing was collected from all dose cohorts at baseline, on cycle 4 day 1, and on cycle 7 day 1. Samples were obtained from an open-label, multicenter, first-in-human phase I dose-escalation trial of ivuxolimab. Adults with locally advanced or metastatic melanoma, renal cell carcinoma, hepatocellular carcinoma or head and neck squamous cell carcinoma were enrolled in the trial. Before TCR sequencing, CD4+ T cells and CD8+ T cells were sorted from peripheral blood as separate populations. To sequence the TCRbeta CDR3 region, genomic DNA was isolated from the sorted cells. The immunoSEQ Assay was used to sequence the TCRbeta CDR3 regions. Drawn from immuneACCESS, this table holds only the in-frame rearrangements with V and J called that TCRdb kept. Clones are partly lost; checked studies trace under half to an unresolved V gene and leave the rest unexplained. In all, the sample holds roughly 79,000 clones, and over 80% of those were seen once. Nearly 0.55% of the sample is in the top ten clones.

The research as a whole found: The antigen specificity of the peripheral T cells that underwent clonal expansion was not determined. At doses from 0.1 to 3.0 mg/kg, clonal expansion was seen in both CD4+ and CD8+ blood T cells between baseline and week 6. Low levels of normalized T-cell clonal expansion were also shown by some nonresponding patients. In the 0.1-3.0 mg/kg groups, partial responders were among the patients with the lowest normalized peripheral clonal expansion, particularly in CD8+ T cells. After ivuxolimab, CD8+ T cells had more expanded clones than CD4+ T cells on average.

Concerning this clone: Its antigen is currently not known. Base qualities are not recorded, but no much larger clone differs from it by a single base.

Including the terminal cysteine and phenylalanine, the CDR3 comprises 12 residues. The retained sequence is limited to the CDR3, 36 bases, with the frame set at the first base. Per the germline V gene, SQVTM is the CDR1 and ANQGSEA is the CDR2. The TCR sequence derives from an adult with an advanced solid tumor such as melanoma, head and neck, liver or kidney cancer. The sample here was CD4+ or CD8+ T cells sorted from blood, taken in a trial of the OX40 agonist ivuxolimab. The sequence links TRBV29-1 to TRBJ2-1, with 8 junctional bases fitting TRBD1. The DNA sequence is as follows: TGCGGCGCCGAACAGGGGGTCAATGAGCAGTTCTTC. Translation gives CGAEQGVNEQFF.